These 7 T cell receptor beta chains share one sample of origin, sequenced in a study of blood T cell repertoires in COVID-19. This table comes from immunoSEQ multiplex PCR, and its TCRdb copy is limited to in-frame clones, with some not included. Among tens of thousands of clones listed, about 80% were seen once. Material: peripheral blood. The receptors derive from a man between 65 and 80 years old with acute or convalescent COVID-19.

The V gene is TRBV7-2, the J gene TRBJ1-1; a possible D gene is TRBD1 (5 bases). CDR3 size: 13 residues. CDR1 is SGHTA and CDR2 is FQGNSA in the germline V gene. V shed 5 bases and J shed 11 bases, with 18 bases lying between them. The CDR3 nucleotides read TGTGCCAGCAGCCTCGGGGGGTCTAATGATGCTTTCTTT. Translation: CASSLGGSNDAFF. The full variable domain, rest sourced from reference TRBV7-2 and TRBJ1-1, is GAGVSQSPSNKVTEKGKDVELRCDPISGHTALYWYRQSLGQGLEFLIYFQGNSAPDKSGLPSDRFSAERTGGSVSTLTIQRTQQEDSAVYLCASSLGGSNDAFFGQGTRLTVV.

J is TRBJ2-2 and V is TRBV7-3, with D possibly being TRBD2 (6 bases). The CDR3 extends over 20 amino acids. Trimming stripped 5 bases from V and 7 bases from J, with 32 bases between. Germline CDR1 reads SGHTA; CDR2 reads FQGTGA. The CDR3 is CASSRSLAGTAGRGSGELFF. The CDR3 coding sequence is TGTGCCAGCAGCCGCTCTTTGGCGGGGACGGCTGGTCGTGGCAGCGGGGAGCTGTTTTTT.

This chain uses TRBV30 with TRBJ2-1, with 7 bases identical to TRBD1. The V segment lost 1 base and the J segment 2 bases; nucleotides outside the gene matches: 8. Germline loops: CDR1 GTSNPN, CDR2 SVGIG (reference sequence). This CDR3 comprises 16 residues. The CDR3 reads CAWSATNRGTYNEQFF. CDR3 DNA sequence: TGTGCCTGGAGTGCAACAAACAGGGGTACCTACAATGAGCAGTTCTTC.

The J gene is TRBJ1-1, the V gene TRBV6-5; D unclear. V was pared by 5 bases and J by 0 bases, with 7 bases between. Germline lookup yields CDR1 MNHEY and CDR2 SVGAGI. The CDR3 runs 13 residues. The chain's CDR3 is CASSQTLNTEAFF. The CDR3 DNA follows: TGTGCCAGCAGTCAAACATTGAACACTGAAGCTTTCTTT.

The genes are TRBV5-6 and TRBJ1-2; TRBD1 matches 8 bases. CDR3 length equals 13 residues. The V and J ends lost 0 bases and 6 bases, in that order; junction bases with no gene match: 1. CDR1 and CDR2 (germline): SGHDT, YYEEEE. The CDR3 here is CASSLVDRDGYTF. CDR3 DNA: TGTGCCAGCAGCTTGGTGGACAGGGATGGCTACACCTTC. Supplemented by reference TRBV5-6 and TRBJ1-2, the full variable domain reads DAGVTQSPTHLIKTRGQQVTLRCSPKSGHDTVSWYQQALGQGPQFIFQYYEEEERQRGNFPDRFSGHQFPNYSSELNVNALLLGDSALYLCASSLVDRDGYTFGSGTRLTVV.

The chain links TRBV30 to TRBJ2-3; maybe TRBD2 (5 bases). The CDR3 contains 14 residues. Germline values: CDR1 GTSNPN, CDR2 SVGIG (reference sequence). V lost 8 bases and J 5 bases, leaving 20 bases between the germline ends. The CDR3 spells CARMEDSQEDTQYF. In nucleotides, the CDR3 is TGTGCCCGGATGGAGGACTCACAAGAAGATACGCAGTATTTT.

The CDR3 DNA reads as TGTGCCAGCAGCTCCTGGGACAGGGGAAGCAATCAGCCCCAGCATTTT. As protein: CASSSWDRGSNQPQHF. The rearrangement uses TRBV7-2 and TRBJ1-5, with 10 bases matching TRBD1. Losses at the gene ends were 4 bases for V and 1 base for J; bases not matched to a gene: 4. Germline assignment: CDR1 SGHTA and CDR2 FQGNSA. This CDR3 has 16 residues. The full variable domain, in which reference TRBV7-2 and TRBJ1-5 provide the parts outside the CDR3, is GAGVSQSPSNKVTEKGKDVELRCDPISGHTALYWYRQSLGQGLEFLIYFQGNSAPDKSGLPSDRFSAERTGGSVSTLTIQRTQQEDSAVYLCASSSWDRGSNQPQHFGDGTRLSIL.